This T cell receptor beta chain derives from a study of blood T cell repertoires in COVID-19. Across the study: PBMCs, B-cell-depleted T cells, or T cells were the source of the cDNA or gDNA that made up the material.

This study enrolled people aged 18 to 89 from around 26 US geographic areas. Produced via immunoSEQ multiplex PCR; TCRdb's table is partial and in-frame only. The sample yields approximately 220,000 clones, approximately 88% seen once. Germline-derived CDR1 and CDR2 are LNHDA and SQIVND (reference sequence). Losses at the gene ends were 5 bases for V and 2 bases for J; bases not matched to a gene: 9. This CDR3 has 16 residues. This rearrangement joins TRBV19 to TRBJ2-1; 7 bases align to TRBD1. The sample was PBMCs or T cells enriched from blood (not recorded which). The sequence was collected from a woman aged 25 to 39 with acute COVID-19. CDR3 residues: CASSPHRGWAYNEQFF. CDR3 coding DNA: TGTGCCAGTAGTCCCCACAGGGGATGGGCCTACAATGAGCAGTTCTTC.